This TCR beta chain emerged from a study of blood T cell repertoires in COVID-19. This clone was seen more than once but under ten times. The data were produced by immunoSEQ multiplex PCR, yet TCRdb's version contains in-frame clones alone and is incomplete. Of roughly 270,000 clones in the sample, 82% are singletons; the top ten hold about 5%. The CDR3 runs 15 residues. V lost 5 bases and J lost 2, with 17 bases in between. The germline V gene encodes CDR1 SGHRS and CDR2 YFSETQ. The V and J genes are TRBV5-1 and TRBJ2-7, with D tentatively TRBD1 (6 bases). This clonotype originated in a man in his forties who had been exposed to COVID-19. The sample consisted of PBMCs or T cells enriched from blood (not recorded which). Here the CDR3 DNA reads TGCGCCAGCAGTTTCGGGGACACCCGAACCTACGAGCAGTACTTC. Translated, it gives CASSFGDTRTYEQYF. The full variable domain, with the rest looked up from reference TRBV5-1 and TRBJ2-7, is KAGVTQTPRYLIKTRGQQVTLSCSPISGHRSVSWYQQTPGQGLQFLFEYFSETQRNKGNFPGRFSGRQFSNSRSEMNVSTLELGDSALYLCASSFGDTRTYEQYFGPGTRLTVT.